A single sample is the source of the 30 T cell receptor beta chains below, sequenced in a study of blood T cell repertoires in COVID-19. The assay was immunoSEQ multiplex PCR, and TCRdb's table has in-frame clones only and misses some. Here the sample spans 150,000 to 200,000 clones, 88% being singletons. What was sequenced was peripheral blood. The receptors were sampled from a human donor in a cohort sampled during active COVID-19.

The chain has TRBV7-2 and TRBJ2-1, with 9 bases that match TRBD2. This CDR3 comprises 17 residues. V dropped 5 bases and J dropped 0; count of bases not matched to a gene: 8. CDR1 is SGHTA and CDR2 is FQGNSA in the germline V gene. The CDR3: CASSLYGLASSYNEQFF. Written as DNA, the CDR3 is TGTGCCAGCAGCCTCTATGGACTAGCGAGCTCCTACAATGAGCAGTTCTTC.

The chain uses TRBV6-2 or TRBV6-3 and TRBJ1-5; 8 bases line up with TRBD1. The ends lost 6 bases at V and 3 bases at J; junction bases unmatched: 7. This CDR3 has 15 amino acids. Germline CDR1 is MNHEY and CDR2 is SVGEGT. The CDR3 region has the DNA TGTGCCAGCAGCTCCTGGACAGGGAACAATCAGCCCCAGCATTTT. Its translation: CASSSWTGNNQPQHF.

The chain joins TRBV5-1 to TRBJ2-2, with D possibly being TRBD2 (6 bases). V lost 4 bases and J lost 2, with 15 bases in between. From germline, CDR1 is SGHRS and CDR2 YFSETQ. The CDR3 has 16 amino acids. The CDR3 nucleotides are TGCGCCAGCAGCAAAACCGGGACTCAAAACACCGGGGAGCTGTTTTTT. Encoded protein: CASSKTGTQNTGELFF.

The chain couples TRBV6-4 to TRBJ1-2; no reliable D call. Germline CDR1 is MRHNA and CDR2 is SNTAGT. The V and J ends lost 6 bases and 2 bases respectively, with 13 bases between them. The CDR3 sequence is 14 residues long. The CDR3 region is CASSPGNLNYGYTF. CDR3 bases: TGTGCCAGCAGCCCCGGGAACTTAAACTATGGCTACACCTTC.

The CDR3 sequence is CASSFGVAGLGGNEQFF. The CDR3 DNA is TGTGCCAGCAGTTTTGGGGTCGCGGGCCTCGGGGGCAATGAGCAGTTCTTC. This chain connects TRBV27 to TRBJ2-1; perhaps TRBD2 as D (6 bases). V was shortened by 3 bases and J by 6 bases, with 21 bases between the two germline ends. Germline V lookup: CDR1 MNHEY, CDR2 SMNVEV (reference sequence). This CDR3 has 17 residues.

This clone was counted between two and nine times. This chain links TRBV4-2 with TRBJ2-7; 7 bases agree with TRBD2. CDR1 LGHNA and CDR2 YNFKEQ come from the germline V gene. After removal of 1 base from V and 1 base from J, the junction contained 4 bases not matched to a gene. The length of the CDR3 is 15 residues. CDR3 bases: TGTGCCAGCAGCCAAGGTGGGACTACTTCCTACGAGCAGTACTTC. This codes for CASSQGGTTSYEQYF.

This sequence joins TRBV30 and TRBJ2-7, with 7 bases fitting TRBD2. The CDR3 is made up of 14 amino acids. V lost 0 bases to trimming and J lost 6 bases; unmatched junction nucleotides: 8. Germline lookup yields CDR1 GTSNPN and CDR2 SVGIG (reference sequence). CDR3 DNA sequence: TGTGCCTGGAGTGTACTAAGCGGGACTCCCGAGCAGTACTTC. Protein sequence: CAWSVLSGTPEQYF.

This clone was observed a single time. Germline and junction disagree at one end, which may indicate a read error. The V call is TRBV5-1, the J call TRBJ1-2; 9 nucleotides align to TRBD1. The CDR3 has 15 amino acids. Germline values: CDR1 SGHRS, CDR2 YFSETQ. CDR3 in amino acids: CASTLGRDRVSGYTF. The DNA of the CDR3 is TGCGCCAGCACCTTGGGGCGGGACAGGGTCAGTGGCTACACCTTC.

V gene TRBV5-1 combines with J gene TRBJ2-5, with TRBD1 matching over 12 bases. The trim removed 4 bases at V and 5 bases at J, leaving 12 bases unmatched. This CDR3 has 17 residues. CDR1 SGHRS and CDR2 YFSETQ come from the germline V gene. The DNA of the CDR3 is TGCGCCAGCAGCCCACTGCTCGGGACAGGGGGCGGTGAGACCCAGTACTTC. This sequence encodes CASSPLLGTGGGETQYF.

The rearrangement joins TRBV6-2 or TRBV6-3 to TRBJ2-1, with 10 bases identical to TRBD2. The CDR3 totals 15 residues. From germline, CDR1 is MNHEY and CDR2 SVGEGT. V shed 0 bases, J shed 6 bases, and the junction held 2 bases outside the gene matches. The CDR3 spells CASSYSKRGGNEQFF. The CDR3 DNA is TGTGCCAGCAGTTACTCGAAGCGGGGGGGCAATGAGCAGTTCTTC.

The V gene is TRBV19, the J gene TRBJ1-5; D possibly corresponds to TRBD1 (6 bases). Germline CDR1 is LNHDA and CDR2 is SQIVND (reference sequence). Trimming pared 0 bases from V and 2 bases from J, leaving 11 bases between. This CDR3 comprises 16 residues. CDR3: CASSIDIRGGNQPQHF. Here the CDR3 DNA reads TGTGCCAGTAGTATAGACATCAGGGGTGGCAATCAGCCCCAGCATTTT.

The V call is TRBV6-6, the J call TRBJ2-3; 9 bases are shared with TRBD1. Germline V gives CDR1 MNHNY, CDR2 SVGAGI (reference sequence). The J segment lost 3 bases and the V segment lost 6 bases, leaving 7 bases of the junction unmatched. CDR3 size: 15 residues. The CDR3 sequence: CASSPYRGPTDTQYF. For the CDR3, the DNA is TGTGCCAGCAGCCCATACAGGGGGCCTACAGATACGCAGTATTTT.

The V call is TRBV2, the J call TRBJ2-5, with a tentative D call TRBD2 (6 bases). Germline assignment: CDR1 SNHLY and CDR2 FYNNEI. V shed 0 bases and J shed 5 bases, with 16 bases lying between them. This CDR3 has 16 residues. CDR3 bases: TGTGCCAGCAGTGAAGCGCGGGGTTTGGGGAGGGAGACCCAGTACTTC. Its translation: CASSEARGLGRETQYF.

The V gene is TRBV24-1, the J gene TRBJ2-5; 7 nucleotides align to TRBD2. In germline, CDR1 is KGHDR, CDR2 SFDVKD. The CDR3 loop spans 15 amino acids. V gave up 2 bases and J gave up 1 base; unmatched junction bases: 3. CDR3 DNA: TGTGCCACCAGTGATTCCCGACTAGCCCAAGAGACCCAGTACTTC. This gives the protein CATSDSRLAQETQYF.

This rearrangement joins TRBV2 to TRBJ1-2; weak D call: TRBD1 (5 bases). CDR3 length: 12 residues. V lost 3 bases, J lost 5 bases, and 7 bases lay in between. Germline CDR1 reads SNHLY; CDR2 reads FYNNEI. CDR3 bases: TGTGCCAGCAGTGATCAGGGATATGGCTACACCTTC. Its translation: CASSDQGYGYTF.

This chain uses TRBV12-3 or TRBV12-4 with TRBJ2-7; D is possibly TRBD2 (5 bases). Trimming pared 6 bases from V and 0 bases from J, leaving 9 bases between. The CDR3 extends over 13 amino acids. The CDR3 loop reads CASRARDSYEQYF. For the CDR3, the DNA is TGTGCCAGCAGAGCCCGGGACTCCTACGAGCAGTACTTC.

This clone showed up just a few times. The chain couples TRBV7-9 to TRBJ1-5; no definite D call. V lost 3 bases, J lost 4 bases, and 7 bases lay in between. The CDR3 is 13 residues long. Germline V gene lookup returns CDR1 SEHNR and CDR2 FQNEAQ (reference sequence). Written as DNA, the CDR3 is TGTGCCAGCAGCTTTCCAGGTAATCAGCCCCAGCATTTT. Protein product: CASSFPGNQPQHF. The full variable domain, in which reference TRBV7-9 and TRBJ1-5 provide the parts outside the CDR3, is DTGVSQNPRHKITKRGQNVTFRCDPISEHNRLYWYRQTLGQGPEFLTYFQNEAQLEKSRLLSDRFSAERPKGSFSTLEIQRTEQGDSAMYLCASSFPGNQPQHFGDGTRLSIL.

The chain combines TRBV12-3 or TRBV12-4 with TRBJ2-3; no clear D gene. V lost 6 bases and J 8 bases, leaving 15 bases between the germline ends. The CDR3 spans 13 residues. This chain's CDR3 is CASRELTEATQYF. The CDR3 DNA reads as TGTGCCAGCAGGGAACTGACTGAGGCTACGCAGTATTTT.

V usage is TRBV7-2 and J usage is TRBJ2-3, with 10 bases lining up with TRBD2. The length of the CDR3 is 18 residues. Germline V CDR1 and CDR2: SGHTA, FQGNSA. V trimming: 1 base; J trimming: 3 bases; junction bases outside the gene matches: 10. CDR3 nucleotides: TGTGCCAGCAGCTTAGGACCCTTAGCGGGGGGAGGGACAGATACGCAGTATTTT. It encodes CASSLGPLAGGGTDTQYF.

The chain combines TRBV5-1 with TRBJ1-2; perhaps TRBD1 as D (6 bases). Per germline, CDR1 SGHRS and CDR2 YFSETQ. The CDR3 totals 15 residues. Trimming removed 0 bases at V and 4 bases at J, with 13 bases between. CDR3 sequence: CASSLDGQFTYGYTF. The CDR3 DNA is TGCGCCAGCAGCTTGGACGGACAGTTTACCTATGGCTACACCTTC.

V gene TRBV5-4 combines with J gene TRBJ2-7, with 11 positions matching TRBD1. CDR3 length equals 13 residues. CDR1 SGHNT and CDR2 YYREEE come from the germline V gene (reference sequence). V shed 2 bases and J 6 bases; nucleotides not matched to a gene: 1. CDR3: CASSFGTGGEQYF. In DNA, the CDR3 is TGTGCCAGCAGCTTCGGGACAGGGGGCGAGCAGTACTTC.

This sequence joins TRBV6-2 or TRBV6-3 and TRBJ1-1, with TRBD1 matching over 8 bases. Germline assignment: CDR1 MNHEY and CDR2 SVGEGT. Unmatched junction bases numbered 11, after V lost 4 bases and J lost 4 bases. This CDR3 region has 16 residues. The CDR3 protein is CASSFGQGGSGTEAFF. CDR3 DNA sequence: TGTGCCAGCAGTTTCGGACAGGGAGGTTCAGGCACTGAAGCTTTCTTT.

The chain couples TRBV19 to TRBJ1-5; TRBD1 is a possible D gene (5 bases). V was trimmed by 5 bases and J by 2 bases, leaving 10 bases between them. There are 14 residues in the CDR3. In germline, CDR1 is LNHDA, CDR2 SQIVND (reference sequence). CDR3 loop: CASSEWGGNQPQHF. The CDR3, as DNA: TGTGCCAGTAGTGAGTGGGGGGGCAATCAGCCCCAGCATTTT. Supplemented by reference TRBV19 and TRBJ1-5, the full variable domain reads DGGITQSPKYLFRKEGQNVTLSCEQNLNHDAMYWYRQDPGQGLRLIYYSQIVNDFQKGDIAEGYSVSREKKESFPLTVTSAQKNPTAFYLCASSEWGGNQPQHFGDGTRLSIL.

The CDR3 loop reads CSVESEPYGYTF. The CDR3 region has the DNA TGCAGCGTTGAGTCAGAACCCTATGGCTACACCTTC. This rearrangement joins TRBV29-1 to TRBJ1-2; no firm D call. CDR1 is SQVTM and CDR2 is ANQGSEA in the germline V gene. Trimming removed 3 bases from V and 4 bases from J, with 9 bases in between. CDR3 size: 12 residues.

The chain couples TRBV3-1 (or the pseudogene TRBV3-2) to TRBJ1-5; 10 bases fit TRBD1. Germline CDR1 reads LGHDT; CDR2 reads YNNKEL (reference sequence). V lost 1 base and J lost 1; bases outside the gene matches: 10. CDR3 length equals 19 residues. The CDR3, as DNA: TGTGCCAGCAGCCAAGCCGCCGGGACAGGGGTTCTCAGCAATCAGCCCCAGCATTTT. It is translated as CASSQAAGTGVLSNQPQHF.

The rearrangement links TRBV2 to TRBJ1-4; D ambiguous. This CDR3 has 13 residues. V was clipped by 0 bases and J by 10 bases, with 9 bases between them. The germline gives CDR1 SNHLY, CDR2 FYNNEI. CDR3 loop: CASSEARSAKLFF. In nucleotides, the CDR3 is TGTGCCAGCAGTGAAGCGAGGTCAGCAAAACTGTTTTTT.

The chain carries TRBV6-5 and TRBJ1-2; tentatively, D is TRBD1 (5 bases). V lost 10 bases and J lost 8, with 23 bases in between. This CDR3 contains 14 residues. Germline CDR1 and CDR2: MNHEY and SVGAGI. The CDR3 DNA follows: TGTGCCACTAAGTTAGGATCGGACATCGGGGGCTACACCTTC. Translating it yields CATKLGSDIGGYTF.

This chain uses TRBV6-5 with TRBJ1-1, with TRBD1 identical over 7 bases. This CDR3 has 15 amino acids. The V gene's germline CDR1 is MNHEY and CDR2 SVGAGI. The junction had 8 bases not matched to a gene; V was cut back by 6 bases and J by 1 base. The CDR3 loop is CASSTPGQPNTEAFF. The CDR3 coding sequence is TGTGCCAGCAGCACTCCGGGACAGCCGAACACTGAAGCTTTCTTT.

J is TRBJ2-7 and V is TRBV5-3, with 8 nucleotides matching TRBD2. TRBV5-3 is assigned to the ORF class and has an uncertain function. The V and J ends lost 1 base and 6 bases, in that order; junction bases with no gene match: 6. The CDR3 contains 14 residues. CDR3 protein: CARSLRSGRGEQYF. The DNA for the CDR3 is TGTGCCAGAAGCTTGAGAAGCGGGAGAGGCGAGCAGTACTTC.

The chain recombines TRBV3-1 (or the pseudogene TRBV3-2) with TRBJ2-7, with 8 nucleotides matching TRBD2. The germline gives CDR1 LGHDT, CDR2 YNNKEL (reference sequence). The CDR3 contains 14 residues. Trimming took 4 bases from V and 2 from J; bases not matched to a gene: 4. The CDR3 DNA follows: TGTGCCAGCAGCCGCGGGAGGTCCCCCTACGAGCAGTACTTC. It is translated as CASSRGRSPYEQYF.